This T cell receptor (beta chain) was found in a study of monozygotic twins with inflammatory bowel disease. TCRdb processed the 5' RACE reads again and assigns one entry to each CDR3 protein, with no DNA. The sample table sets out over 100,000 distinct CDR3 sequences. Study outcomes and limitations: Diversity of TCRbeta measured by inverse Simpson was lower in IBD patients than in healthy co-twins.

Germline assignment: CDR1 KGHDR and CDR2 SFDVKD. This CDR3 has 14 amino acids. In the case of this clonotype: What it binds is not known.

This clonotype was obtained from a human donor with ulcerative colitis or Crohn's disease, or a healthy co-twin of an affected twin (not recorded which). The gene calls are TRBV24-1 and TRBJ2-2. The sequenced sample was blood. The CDR3 sequence: CATSGLYSTGELFF.